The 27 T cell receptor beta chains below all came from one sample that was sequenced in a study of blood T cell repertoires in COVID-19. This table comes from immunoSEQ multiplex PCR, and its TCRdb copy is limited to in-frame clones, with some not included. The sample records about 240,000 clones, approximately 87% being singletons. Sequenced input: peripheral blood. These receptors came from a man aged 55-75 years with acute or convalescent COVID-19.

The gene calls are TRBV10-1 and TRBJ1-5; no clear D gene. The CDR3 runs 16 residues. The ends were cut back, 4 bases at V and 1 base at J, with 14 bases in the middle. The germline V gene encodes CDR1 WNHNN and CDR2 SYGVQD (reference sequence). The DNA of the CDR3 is TGCGCCAGCAGTGCCGCTACAGCCGGAAGCAATCAGCCCCAGCATTTT. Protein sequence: CASSAATAGSNQPQHF.

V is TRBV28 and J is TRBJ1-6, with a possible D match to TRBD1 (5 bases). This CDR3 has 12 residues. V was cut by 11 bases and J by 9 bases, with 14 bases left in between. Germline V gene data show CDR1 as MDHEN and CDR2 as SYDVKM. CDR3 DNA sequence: TGTGCCGGGGCATGGCCGTTTTCACCCCTCCACTTT. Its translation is CAGAWPFSPLHF.

CDR3 nucleotide sequence: TGTGCCAGCAGCTTAGCGCCAGGGCTCTATGGCTACACCTTC. Its translation: CASSLAPGLYGYTF. The chain links TRBV7-2 to TRBJ1-2, with D possibly TRBD1 on 5 matching bases. The ends were cut back, 0 bases at V and 4 bases at J, with 9 bases in the middle. CDR1 SGHTA and CDR2 FQGNSA come from the germline V gene. The CDR3 has 14 amino acids.

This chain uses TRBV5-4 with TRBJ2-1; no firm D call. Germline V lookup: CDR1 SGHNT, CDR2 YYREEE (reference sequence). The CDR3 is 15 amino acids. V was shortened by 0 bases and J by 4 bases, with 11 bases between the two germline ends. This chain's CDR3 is CASSLGWAGYNEQFF. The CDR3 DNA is TGTGCCAGCAGCTTGGGGTGGGCTGGGTACAATGAGCAGTTCTTC. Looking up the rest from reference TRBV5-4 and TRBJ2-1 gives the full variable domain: ETGVTQSPTHLIKTRGQQVTLRCSSQSGHNTVSWYQQALGQGPQFIFQYYREEENGRGNFPPRFSGLQFPNYSSELNVNALELDDSALYLCASSLGWAGYNEQFFGPGTRLTVL.

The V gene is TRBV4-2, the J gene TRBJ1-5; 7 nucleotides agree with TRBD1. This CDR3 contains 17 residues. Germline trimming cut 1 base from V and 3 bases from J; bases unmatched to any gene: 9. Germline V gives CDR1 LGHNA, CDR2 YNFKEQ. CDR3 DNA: TGTGCCAGCAGCCAAGTTTTTTCGGGACAGAACAATCAGCCCCAGCATTTT. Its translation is CASSQVFSGQNNQPQHF.

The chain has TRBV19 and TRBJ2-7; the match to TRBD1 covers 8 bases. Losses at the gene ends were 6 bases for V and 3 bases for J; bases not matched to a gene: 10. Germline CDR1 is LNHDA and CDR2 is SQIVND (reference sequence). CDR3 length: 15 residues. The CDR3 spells CASRADRGGLYEQYF. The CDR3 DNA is TGTGCCAGTAGGGCTGACAGGGGAGGCCTCTACGAGCAGTACTTC.

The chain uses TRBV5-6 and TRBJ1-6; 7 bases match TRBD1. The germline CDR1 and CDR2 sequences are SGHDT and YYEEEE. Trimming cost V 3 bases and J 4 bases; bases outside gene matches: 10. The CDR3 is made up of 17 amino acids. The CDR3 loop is CASSSASGQIYNSPLHF. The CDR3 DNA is TGTGCCAGCAGCTCGGCCTCGGGACAGATATATAATTCACCCCTCCACTTT.

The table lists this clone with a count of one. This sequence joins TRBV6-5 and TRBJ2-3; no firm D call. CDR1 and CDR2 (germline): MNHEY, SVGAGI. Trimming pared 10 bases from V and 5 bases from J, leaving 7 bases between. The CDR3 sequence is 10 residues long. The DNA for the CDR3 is TGTGCCATCTCAGAAGATACGCAGTATTTT. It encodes CAISEDTQYF.

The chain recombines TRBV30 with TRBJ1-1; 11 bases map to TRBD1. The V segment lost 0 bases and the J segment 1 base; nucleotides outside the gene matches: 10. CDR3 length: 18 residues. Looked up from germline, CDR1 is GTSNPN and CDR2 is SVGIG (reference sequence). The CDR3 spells CAWSVLKGQGAWNTEAFF. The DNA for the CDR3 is TGTGCCTGGAGTGTACTCAAAGGACAGGGGGCTTGGAACACTGAAGCTTTCTTT.

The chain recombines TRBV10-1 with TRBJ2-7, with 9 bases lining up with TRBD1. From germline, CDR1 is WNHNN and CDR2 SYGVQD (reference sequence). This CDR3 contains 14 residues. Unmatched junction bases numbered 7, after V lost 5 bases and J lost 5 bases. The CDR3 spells CASSPDRGGHEQYF. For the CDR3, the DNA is TGCGCCAGCAGTCCGGACAGGGGAGGACACGAGCAGTACTTC.

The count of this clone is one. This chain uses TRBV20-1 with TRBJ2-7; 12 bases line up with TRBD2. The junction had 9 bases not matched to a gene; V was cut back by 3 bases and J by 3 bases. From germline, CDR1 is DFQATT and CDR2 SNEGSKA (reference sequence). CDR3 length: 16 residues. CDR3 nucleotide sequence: TGCAGTGCTAGTCAACTAGCGGGAGGTTCGGGCTACGAGCAGTACTTC. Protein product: CSASQLAGGSGYEQYF.

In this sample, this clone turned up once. CDR3 sequence (DNA): TGTGCCAGCAGCCCCTTACAGGAGAACACTGAAGCTTTCTTT. This translates into CASSPLQENTEAFF. The chain employs TRBV7-2 and TRBJ1-1, with D maybe TRBD1 (5 bases). The germline gives CDR1 SGHTA, CDR2 FQGNSA. Trimming stripped 5 bases from V and 1 base from J, with 11 bases between. CDR3 length: 14 residues.

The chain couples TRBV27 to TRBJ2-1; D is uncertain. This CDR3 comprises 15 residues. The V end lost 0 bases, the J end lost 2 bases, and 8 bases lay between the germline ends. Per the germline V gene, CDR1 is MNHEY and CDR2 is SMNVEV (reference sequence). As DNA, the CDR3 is TGTGCCAGCAGTTTATCAGTGGGCCCCTACAATGAGCAGTTCTTC. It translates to CASSLSVGPYNEQFF.

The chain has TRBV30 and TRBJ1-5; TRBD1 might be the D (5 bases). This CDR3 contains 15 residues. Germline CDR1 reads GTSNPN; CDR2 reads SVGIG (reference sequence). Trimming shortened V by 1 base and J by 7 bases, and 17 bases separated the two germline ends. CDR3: CAWSGEWGEGQPQHF. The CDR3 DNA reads TGTGCCTGGAGTGGGGAGTGGGGGGAAGGACAGCCCCAGCATTTT.

The CDR3 nucleotides are TGCGCCAGCAGCTTGGTCCAGGGGAATTCACCCCTCCACTTT. This encodes CASSLVQGNSPLHF. The rearrangement links TRBV5-1 to TRBJ1-6, with D possibly being TRBD1 (6 bases). The CDR3 length is 14 residues. Germline CDR1 is SGHRS and CDR2 is YFSETQ. Trimming left V 0 bases short and J 7 bases short, with 8 bases between.

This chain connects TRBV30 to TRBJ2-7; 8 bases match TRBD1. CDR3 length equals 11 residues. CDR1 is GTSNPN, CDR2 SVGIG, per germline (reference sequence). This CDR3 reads CGLQGAYEQYF. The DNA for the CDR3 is TGTGGCCTACAGGGGGCCTACGAGCAGTACTTC.

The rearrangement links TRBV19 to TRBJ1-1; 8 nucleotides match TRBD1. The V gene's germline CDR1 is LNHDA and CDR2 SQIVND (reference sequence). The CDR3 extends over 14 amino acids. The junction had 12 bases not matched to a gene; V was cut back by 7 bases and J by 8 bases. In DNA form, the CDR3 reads TGTGCCAGTACCAAAACCCGGGACAGGCCCGAAGCTTTCTTT. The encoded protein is CASTKTRDRPEAFF.

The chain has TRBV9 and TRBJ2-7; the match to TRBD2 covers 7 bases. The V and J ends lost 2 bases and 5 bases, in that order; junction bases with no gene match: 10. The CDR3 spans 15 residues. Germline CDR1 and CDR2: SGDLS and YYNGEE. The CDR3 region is CASSVGLAGVHEQYF. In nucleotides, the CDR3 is TGTGCCAGCAGCGTGGGCCTGGCGGGAGTTCACGAGCAGTACTTC.

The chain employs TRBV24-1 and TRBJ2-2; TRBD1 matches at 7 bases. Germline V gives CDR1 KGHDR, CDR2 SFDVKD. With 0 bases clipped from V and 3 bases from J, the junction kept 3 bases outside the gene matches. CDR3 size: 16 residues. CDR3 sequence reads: CATSDLTGADTGELFF. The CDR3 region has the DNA TGTGCCACCAGTGATTTGACAGGGGCGGACACCGGGGAGCTGTTTTTT.

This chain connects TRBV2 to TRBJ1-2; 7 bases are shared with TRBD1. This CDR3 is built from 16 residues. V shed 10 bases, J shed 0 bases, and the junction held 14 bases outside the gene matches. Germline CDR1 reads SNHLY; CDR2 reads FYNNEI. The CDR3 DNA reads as TGTGCCACCACCCCGGACAGGTATCGAACTAACTATGGCTACACCTTC. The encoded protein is CATTPDRYRTNYGYTF.

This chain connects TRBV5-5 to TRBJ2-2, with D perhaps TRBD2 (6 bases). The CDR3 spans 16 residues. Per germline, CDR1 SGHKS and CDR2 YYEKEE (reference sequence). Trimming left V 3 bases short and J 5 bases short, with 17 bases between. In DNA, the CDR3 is TGTGCCAGCAGCTCTAGTACGGGAGTGGGGACCGGGGAGCTGTTTTTT. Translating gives CASSSSTGVGTGELFF.

The chain's CDR3 is CASSHIAGGPHEQYF. CDR3 sequence (DNA): TGTGCCAGCAGCCATATAGCGGGAGGGCCCCACGAGCAGTACTTC. This chain links TRBV7-9 with TRBJ2-7; 11 positions agree with TRBD2. Germline lookup yields CDR1 SEHNR and CDR2 FQNEAQ (reference sequence). The CDR3 is 15 residues long. The V and J ends lost 5 bases and 5 bases, in that order; junction bases with no gene match: 8.

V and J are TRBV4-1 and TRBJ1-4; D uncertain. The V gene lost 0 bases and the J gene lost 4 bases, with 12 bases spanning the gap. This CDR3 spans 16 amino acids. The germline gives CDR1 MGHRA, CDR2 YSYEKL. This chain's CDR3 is CASSQDLLRGNEKLFF. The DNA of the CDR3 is TGCGCCAGCAGCCAAGATTTGCTGAGAGGTAATGAAAAACTGTTTTTT.

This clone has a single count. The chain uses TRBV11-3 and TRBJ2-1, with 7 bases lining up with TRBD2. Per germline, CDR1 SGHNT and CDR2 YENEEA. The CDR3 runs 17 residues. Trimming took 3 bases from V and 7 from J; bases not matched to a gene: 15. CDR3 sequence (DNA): TGTGCCAGCAGCTTCTCCTTTAGTGGGAGGGCCGGGAATGAGCAGTTCTTC. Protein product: CASSFSFSGRAGNEQFF.

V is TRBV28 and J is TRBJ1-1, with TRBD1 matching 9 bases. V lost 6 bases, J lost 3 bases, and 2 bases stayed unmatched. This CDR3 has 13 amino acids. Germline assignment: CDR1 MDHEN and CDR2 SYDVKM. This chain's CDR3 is CASRGTGYTEAFF. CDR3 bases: TGTGCCAGCAGGGGGACAGGGTACACTGAAGCTTTCTTT.

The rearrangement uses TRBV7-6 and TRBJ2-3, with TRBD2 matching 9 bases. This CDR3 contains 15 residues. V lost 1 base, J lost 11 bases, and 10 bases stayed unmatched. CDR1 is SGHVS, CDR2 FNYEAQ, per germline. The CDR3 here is CASSLVRTSDGLQYF. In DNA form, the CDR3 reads TGTGCCAGCAGCTTAGTAAGGACTAGCGATGGTTTGCAGTATTTT.

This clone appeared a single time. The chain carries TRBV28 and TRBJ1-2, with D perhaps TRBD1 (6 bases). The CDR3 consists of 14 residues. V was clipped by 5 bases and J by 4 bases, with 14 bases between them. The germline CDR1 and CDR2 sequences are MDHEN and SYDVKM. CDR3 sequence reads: CASSTAGGPYGYTF. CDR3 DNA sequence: TGTGCCAGCAGTACCGCCGGGGGGCCCTATGGCTACACCTTC.